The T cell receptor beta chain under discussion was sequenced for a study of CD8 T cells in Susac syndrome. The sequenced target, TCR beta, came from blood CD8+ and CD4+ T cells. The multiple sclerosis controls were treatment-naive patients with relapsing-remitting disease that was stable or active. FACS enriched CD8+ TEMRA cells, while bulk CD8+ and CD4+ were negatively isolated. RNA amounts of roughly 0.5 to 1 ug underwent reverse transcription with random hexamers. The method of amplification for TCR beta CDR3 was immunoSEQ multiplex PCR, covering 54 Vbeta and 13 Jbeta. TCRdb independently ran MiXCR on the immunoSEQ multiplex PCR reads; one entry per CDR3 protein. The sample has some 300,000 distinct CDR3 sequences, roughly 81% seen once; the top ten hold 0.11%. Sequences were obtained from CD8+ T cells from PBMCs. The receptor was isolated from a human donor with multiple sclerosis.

DNA of the CDR3: TGTGCCAGCAGTGAAGTATCCCGGAGGGGTAGGGAGACCCAGTACTTC. This encodes CASSEVSRRGRETQYF. The chain has TRBV6-1 and TRBJ2-5; possibly TRBD2 for D (6 bases). Germline V lookup: CDR1 MNHNS, CDR2 SASEGT. Deletions cut 1 base from V and 5 bases from J, with 17 bases between. The CDR3 is 16 amino acids.